This entry is about one T cell receptor (beta chain). The antigen is undetermined. The entry originates in a study of T cell repertoires in cytomegalovirus infection. TCRdb analysed the reads with MiXCR anew, one entry per CDR3 protein. The data show around 450,000 distinct CDR3 sequences, 11% seen once. Germline CDR1 MNHEY, CDR2 SVGAGI. V lost 0 bases, J lost 2 bases, and 14 bases lay in between. This CDR3 has 16 residues. General observations from the study: Using cumulative public TCR beta family frequency, the authors identified those who carried CMV together with the relevant HLA. Within the response measured ex vivo, HLA-C-restricted CMV-specific TCR beta clonotypes were dominant.

V is TRBV6-5 and J is TRBJ2-7, with D maybe TRBD1 (8 bases). The sequence came from a human donor in good health (CMV status not recorded). Some clones in this sample may be carry-over from other donors' samples. What was sequenced was PBMCs. CDR3 residues: CASSYSGGGQAYEQYF. The CDR3 DNA follows: TGTGCCAGCAGTTACTCGGGAGGGGGACAGGCCTACGAGCAGTACTTC.